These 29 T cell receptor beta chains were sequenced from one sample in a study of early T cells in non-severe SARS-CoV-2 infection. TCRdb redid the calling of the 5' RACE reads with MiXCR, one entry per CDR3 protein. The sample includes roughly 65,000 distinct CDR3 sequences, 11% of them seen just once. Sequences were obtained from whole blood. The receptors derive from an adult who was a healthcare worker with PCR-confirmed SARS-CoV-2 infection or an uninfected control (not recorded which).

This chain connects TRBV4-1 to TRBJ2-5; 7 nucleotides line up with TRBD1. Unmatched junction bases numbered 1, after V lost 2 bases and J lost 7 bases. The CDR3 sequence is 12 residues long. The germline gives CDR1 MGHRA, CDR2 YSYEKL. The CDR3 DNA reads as TGCGCCAGCAGCCAACCAGGGGGGACCCAGTACTTC. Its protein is CASSQPGGTQYF.

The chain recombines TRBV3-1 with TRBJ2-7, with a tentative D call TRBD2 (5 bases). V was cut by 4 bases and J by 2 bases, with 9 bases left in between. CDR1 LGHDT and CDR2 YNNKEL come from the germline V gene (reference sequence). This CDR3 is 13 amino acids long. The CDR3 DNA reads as TGTGCCAGCAGCCGGCGGGTCACCTACGAGCAGTACTTC. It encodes CASSRRVTYEQYF.

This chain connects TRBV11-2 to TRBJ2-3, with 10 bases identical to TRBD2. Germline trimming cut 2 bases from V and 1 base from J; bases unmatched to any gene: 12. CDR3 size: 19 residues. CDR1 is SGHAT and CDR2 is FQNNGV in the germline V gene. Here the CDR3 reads CASSLRWLAGDWRTDTQYF. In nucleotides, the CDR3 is TGTGCCAGCAGCTTAAGGTGGCTAGCGGGAGATTGGCGCACAGATACGCAGTATTTT.

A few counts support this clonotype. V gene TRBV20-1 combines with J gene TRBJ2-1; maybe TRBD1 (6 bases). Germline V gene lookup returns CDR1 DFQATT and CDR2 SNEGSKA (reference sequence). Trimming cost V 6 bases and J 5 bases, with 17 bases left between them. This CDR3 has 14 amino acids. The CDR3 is CSAQQGPGHNEQFF. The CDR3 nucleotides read TGCAGTGCCCAACAGGGACCGGGACACAATGAGCAGTTCTTC.

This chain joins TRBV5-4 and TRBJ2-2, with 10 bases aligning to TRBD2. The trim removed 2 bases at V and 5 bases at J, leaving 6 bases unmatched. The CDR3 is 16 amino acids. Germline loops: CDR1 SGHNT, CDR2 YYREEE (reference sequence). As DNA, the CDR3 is TGTGCCAGCAGCTTAGGTCTAGCGGGAGTTACCGGGGAGCTGTTTTTT. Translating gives CASSLGLAGVTGELFF.

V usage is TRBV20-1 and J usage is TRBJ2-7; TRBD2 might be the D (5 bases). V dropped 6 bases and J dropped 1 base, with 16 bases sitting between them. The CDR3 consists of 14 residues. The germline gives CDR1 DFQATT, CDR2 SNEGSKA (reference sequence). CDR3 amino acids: CSAVTSLQSYEQYF. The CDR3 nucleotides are TGCAGTGCCGTTACTAGTCTACAGTCCTACGAGCAGTACTTC.

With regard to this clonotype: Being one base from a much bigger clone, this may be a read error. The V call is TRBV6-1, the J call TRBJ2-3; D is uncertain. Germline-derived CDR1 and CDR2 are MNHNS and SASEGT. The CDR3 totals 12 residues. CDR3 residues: CTSSAFADTQYF. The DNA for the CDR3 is TGTACCAGCAGTGCGTTCGCAGATACGCAGTATTTT.

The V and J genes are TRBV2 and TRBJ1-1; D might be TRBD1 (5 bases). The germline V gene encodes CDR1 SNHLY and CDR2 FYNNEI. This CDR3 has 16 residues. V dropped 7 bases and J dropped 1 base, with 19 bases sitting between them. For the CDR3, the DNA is TGTGCCAGCAATGACCACCTGGGACCCGAGAACACTGAAGCTTTCTTT. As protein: CASNDHLGPENTEAFF.

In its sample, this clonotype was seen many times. CDR3: CSAHGTLLTDTQYF. The CDR3 nucleotides read TGCAGTGCCCACGGGACTCTTCTCACAGATACGCAGTATTTT. The chain uses TRBV20-1 and TRBJ2-3; D may be TRBD2 (6 bases). The length of the CDR3 is 14 residues. V was pared by 6 bases and J by 2 bases, with 15 bases between. In germline, CDR1 is DFQATT, CDR2 SNEGSKA (reference sequence).

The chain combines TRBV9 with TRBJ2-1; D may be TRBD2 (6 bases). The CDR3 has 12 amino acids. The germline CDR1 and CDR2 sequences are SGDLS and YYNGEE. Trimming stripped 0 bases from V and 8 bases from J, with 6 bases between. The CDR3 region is CASSVAGDEQFF. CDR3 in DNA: TGTGCCAGCAGCGTAGCGGGGGATGAGCAGTTCTTC.

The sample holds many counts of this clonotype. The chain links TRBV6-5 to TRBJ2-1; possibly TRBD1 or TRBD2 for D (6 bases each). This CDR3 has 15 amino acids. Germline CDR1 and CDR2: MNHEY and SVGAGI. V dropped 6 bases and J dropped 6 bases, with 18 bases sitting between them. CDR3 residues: CASSLAGGGGNEQFF. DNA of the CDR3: TGTGCCAGCAGCTTAGCCGGGGGCGGTGGCAATGAGCAGTTCTTC.

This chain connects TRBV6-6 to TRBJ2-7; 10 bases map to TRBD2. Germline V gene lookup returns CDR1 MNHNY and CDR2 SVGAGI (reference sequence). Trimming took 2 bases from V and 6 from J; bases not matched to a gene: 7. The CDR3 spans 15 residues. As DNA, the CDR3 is TGTGCCAGCAGTTACCGGCTAGCGGGAGAGTCCGAGCAGTACTTC. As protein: CASSYRLAGESEQYF.

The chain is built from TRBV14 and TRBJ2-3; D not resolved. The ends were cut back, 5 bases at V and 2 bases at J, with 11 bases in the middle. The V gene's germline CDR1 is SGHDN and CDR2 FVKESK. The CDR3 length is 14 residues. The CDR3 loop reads CASSRRTFTDTQYF. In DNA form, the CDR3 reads TGTGCCAGCAGCAGACGGACGTTCACAGATACGCAGTATTTT.

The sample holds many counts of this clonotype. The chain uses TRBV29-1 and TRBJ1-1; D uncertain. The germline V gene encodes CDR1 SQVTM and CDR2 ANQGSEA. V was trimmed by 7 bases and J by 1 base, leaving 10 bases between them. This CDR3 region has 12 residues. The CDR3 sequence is CSAKTGNTEAFF. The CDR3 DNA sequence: TGCAGCGCTAAGACTGGGAACACTGAAGCTTTCTTT.

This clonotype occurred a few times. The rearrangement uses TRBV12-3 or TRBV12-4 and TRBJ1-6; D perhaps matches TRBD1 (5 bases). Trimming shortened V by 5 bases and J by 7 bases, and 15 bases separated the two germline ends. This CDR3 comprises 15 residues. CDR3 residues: CASSPGTKPNSPLHF. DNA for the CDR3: TGTGCCAGCAGTCCCGGGACGAAGCCGAATTCACCCCTCCACTTT.

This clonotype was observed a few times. The CDR3 protein is CASNAGGPGEQYF. In nucleotides, the CDR3 is TGTGCCAGCAACGCGGGAGGGCCGGGTGAGCAGTACTTC. The chain is built from TRBV27 and TRBJ2-7, with 9 bases that match TRBD2. With 7 bases clipped from V and 7 bases from J, the junction kept 8 bases outside the gene matches. Germline V CDR1 and CDR2: MNHEY, SMNVEV (reference sequence). The CDR3 loop spans 13 amino acids.

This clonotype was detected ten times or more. The CDR3: CASSRGTSGSGYNEQFF. The CDR3 DNA sequence: TGTGCCAGCTCAAGAGGGACTAGCGGGAGTGGCTACAATGAGCAGTTCTTC. The J gene is TRBJ2-1, the V gene TRBV18, with 14 nucleotides matching TRBD2. CDR3 length equals 17 residues. Trimming removed 5 bases from V and 3 bases from J; junction bases left unmatched: 6. Germline V gives CDR1 KGHSH, CDR2 LQKENI.

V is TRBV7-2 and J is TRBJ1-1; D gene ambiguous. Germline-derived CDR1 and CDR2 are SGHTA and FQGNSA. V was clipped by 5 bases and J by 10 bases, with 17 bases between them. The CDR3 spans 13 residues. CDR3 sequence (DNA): TGTGCCAGCAGCCCCTCGCCCATACAGCTAGCTTTCTTT. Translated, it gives CASSPSPIQLAFF.

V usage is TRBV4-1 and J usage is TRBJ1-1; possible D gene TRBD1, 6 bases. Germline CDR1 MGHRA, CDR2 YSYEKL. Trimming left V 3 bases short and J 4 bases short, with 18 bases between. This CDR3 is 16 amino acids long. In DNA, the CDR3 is TGCGCCAGCAGCCATTCCCGGGTCAGGGGAGGCACTGAAGCTTTCTTT. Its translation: CASSHSRVRGGTEAFF.

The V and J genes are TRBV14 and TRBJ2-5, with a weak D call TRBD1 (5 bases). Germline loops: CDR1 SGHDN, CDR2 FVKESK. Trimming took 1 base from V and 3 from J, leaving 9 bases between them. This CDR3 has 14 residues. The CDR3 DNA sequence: TGTGCCAGCAGCCAAGGTGCAGGGAAAGAGACCCAGTACTTC. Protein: CASSQGAGKETQYF.

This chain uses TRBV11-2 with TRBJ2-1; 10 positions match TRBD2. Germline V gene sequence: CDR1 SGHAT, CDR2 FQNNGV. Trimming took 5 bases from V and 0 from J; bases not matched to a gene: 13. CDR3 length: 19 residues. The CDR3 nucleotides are TGTGCCAGCAGCATTAGGACTAGCGGACTGGAGAGCTCCTACAATGAGCAGTTCTTC. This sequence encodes CASSIRTSGLESSYNEQFF.

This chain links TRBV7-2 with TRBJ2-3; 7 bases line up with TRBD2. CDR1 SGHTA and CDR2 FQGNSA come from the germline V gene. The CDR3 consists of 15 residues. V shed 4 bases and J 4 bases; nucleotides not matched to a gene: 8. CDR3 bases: TGTGCCAGCAGCTCCTTCGGTGGGAGGGCAGATACGCAGTATTTT. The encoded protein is CASSSFGGRADTQYF.

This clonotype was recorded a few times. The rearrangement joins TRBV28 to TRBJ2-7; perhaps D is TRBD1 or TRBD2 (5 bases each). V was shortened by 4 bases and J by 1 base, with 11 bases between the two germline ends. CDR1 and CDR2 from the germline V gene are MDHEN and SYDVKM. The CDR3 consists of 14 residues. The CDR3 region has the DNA TGTGCCAGCAGTTCCGGGACCGTTTCCTACGAGCAGTACTTC. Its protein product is CASSSGTVSYEQYF.

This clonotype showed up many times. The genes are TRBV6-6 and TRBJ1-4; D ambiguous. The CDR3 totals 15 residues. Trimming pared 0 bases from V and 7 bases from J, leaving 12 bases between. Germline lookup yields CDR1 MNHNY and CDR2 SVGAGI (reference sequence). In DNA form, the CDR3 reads TGTGCCAGCAGTTACTCAGGACTGTTCCCTGAAAAACTGTTTTTT. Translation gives CASSYSGLFPEKLFF.

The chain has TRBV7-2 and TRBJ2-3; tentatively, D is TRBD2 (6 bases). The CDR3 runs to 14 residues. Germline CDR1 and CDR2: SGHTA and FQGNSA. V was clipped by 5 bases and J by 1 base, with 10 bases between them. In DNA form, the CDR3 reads TGTGCCAGCAGCCGAAGGGAGGGCACAGATACGCAGTATTTT. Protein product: CASSRREGTDTQYF.

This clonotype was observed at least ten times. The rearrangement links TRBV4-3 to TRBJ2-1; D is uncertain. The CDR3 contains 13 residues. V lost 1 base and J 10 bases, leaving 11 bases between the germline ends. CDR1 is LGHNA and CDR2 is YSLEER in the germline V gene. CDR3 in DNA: TGCGCCAGCAGCCAAGTAGGGAATGGGGAGCAGTTCTTC. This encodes CASSQVGNGEQFF.

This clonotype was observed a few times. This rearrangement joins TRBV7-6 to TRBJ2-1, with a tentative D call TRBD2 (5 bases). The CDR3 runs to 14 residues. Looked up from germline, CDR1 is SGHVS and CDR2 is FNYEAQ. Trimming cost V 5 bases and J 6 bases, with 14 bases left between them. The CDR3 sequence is CASSPGIRGNEQFF. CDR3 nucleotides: TGTGCCAGCAGCCCGGGGATTCGGGGCAATGAGCAGTTCTTC.

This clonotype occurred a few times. CDR3 amino acids: CASSSGGASGNTIYF. For the CDR3, the DNA is TGTGCCAGCAGTTCAGGGGGCGCCTCCGGAAACACCATATATTTT. The genes are TRBV28 and TRBJ1-3; 8 bases are shared with TRBD1. CDR1 and CDR2 from the germline V gene are MDHEN and SYDVKM. The CDR3 length is 15 residues. Losses at the gene ends were 4 bases for V and 4 bases for J; bases not matched to a gene: 6.

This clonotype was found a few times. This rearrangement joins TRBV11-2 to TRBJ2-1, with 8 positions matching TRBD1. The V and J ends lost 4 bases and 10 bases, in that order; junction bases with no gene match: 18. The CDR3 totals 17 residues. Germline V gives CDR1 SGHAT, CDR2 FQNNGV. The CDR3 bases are TGTGCCAGCAGCTGGGAGCTCGACAGGGGCCCAGGGCGGGAGCAGTTCTTC. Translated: CASSWELDRGPGREQFF.